These T cell receptor beta chains were read from a single sample in a study of Graves' ophthalmopathy and Graves' hyperthyroidism. In TCRdb, the multiplex PCR reads were re-called with MiXCR into one record per CDR3 protein. The table has some 250,000 distinct CDR3 sequences, roughly 50% seen once. Sequenced sample: peripheral blood. The receptors come from an adult man with Graves' ophthalmopathy. The CDR3 runs from the conserved cysteine through the conserved F or W. The D gene is left open where the match is weak. Some rows have no size entry. The others give once, few or many, or a class for an expanded clone.

>TRBV6-5|-|TRBJ1-6|TRBD1|13
CASAGQGGSPLHF
TGTGCCAGCGCCGGACAGGGTGGTTCACCCCTCCACTTT
>TRBV10-3|-|TRBJ1-5|-|15
CAVSPDRDKRQPQHF
TGTGCCGTCAGCCCGGACCGGGACAAACGTCAGCCCCAGCATTTT
>TRBV10-3|-|TRBJ1-2|-|13
CASSYSGGYGYTF
TGTGCCAGCAGTTATAGTGGAGGCTATGGCTACACCTTC
>TRBV29-1|many|TRBJ1-1|-|13
CSVEDRENTEAFF
TGCAGCGTTGAAGATCGTGAGAACACTGAAGCTTTCTTT
>TRBV5-8|-|TRBJ2-7|TRBD1|14
CASSLGQGWYEQYF
TGCGCCAGCAGCCTTGGACAGGGCTGGTACGAGCAGTACTTC
>TRBV20-1|-|TRBJ2-7|TRBD2|14
CSVYGTSGTHEQYF
TGCAGCGTGTACGGGACTAGCGGGACCCACGAGCAGTACTTC
>TRBV13|few|TRBJ2-5|-|12
CASSLGIETQYF
TGTGCCAGCAGCCTTGGTATAGAGACCCAGTACTTC
>TRBV14|few|TRBJ1-1|-|11
CASSQGIEAFF
TGTGCCAGCAGCCAGGGGATAGAAGCTTTCTTT
>TRBV25-1|-|TRBJ2-5|-|17
CASRAYMPRHLGETQYF
TGTGCCAGCAGAGCCTATATGCCTAGGCATCTGGGGGAGACCCAGTACTTC
>TRBV20-1|-|TRBJ2-5|TRBD2|14
CSASQRGGVETQYF
TGCAGTGCTAGTCAACGGGGGGGCGTTGAGACCCAGTACTTC
>TRBV29-1|many|TRBJ2-7|-|14
CSVEGGRVVGEQYF
TGCAGCGTCGAAGGGGGGCGCGTAGTGGGCGAGCAGTACTTC
>TRBV10-3|-|TRBJ1-2|-|14
CAISDYNYRYGYTF
TGTGCCATCAGTGATTACAATTACCGTTATGGCTACACCTTC
>TRBV18|-|TRBJ1-5|-|14
CASSPTRGNQPQHF
TGTGCCAGCTCACCGACTCGAGGGAATCAGCCCCAGCATTTT
>TRBV2|-|TRBJ1-4|TRBD1|14
CASSYSTGGEKLFF
TGTGCCAGCAGTTACTCGACAGGGGGGGAGAAACTGTTTTTT
>TRBV12-3/TRBV12-4|few|TRBJ2-5|TRBD2|17
CASHRSGGLPLQETQYF
TGTGCCAGCCACAGATCGGGGGGGCTCCCCCTCCAAGAGACCCAGTACTTC
>TRBV2|-|TRBJ2-5|-|15
CASSDQKVYQETQYF
TGTGCCAGCAGTGACCAAAAGGTCTACCAAGAGACCCAGTACTTC
>TRBV12-3/TRBV12-4|few|TRBJ2-7|TRBD1|13
CASRGTETYEQYF
TGTGCCAGCAGAGGGACAGAGACCTACGAGCAGTACTTC
>TRBV2|few|TRBJ2-7|TRBD2|14
CASSQAGLVSKQYF
TGTGCCAGCAGTCAGGCGGGACTAGTGTCAAAGCAGTACTTC
>TRBV7-9|-|TRBJ1-1|-|11
CASSPITEAFF
TGTGCCAGCAGCCCCATCACTGAAGCTTTCTTT
>TRBV12-3/TRBV12-4|-|TRBJ1-1|-|16
CAIPAKAGALNTEAFF
TGTGCCATCCCGGCGAAGGCAGGGGCCTTGAACACTGAAGCTTTCTTT